This T cell receptor beta chain originates from a study of cytomegalovirus exposure and HLA in healthy donors. Overall study context: A later analysis reported the same platform for the 100 to 150 validation repertoires and the approximately 720 first-cohort repertoires.

Study-wide results and caveats: Usually a TCR sequence was rare, but some public TCRs were found in many donors. Some TCR beta chains (around 160 of them) were listed as cytomegalovirus-associated.

This clone was picked up one time. Its target is not known. Clones were sequenced by immunoSEQ multiplex PCR, and TCRdb holds only the in-frame ones, with some missing. The sample lists 150,000 to 200,000 clones; more than 75% were seen once. Per the germline V gene, CDR1 is SGHTA and CDR2 is FQGNSA. After removal of 4 bases from V and 6 bases from J, the junction contained 7 bases not matched to a gene. CDR3 length equals 14 residues. The sequence came from a man aged 18 to 30 in good health and CMV-seronegative. The source material was PBMCs. J is TRBJ2-7 and V is TRBV7-2; 9 nucleotides line up with TRBD1. The CDR3 DNA reads as TGTGCCAGCAGCTCCGGACAGGGGTGGCGCGAGCAGTACTTC. Its translation: CASSSGQGWREQYF.